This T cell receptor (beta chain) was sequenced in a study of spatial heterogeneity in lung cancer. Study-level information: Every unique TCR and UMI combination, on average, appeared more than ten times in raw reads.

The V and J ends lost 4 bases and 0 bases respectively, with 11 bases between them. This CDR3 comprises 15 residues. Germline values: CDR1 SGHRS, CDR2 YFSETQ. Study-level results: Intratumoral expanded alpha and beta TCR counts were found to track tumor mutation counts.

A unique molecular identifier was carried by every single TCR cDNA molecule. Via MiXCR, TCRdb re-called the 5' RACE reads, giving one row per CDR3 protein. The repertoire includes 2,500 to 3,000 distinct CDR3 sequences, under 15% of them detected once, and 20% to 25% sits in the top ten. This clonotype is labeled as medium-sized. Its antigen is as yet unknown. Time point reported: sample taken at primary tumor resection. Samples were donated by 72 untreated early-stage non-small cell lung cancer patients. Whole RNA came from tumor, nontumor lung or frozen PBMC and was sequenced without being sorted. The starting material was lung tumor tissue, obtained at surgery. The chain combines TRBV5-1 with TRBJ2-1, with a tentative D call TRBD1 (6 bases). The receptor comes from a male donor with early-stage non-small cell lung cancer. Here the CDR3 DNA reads TGCGCCAGCAGCGGTGGACAGAGCTCCTACAATGAGCAGTTCTTC. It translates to CASSGGQSSYNEQFF.